These T cell receptor beta chains were read from a single sample in a study of T cells after yellow fever vaccination. MiXCR, applied by TCRdb to the 5' RACE reads, yields one record per CDR3 protein. The sample has some 300,000 distinct CDR3 sequences, around 11% seen once; the top ten hold less than 3.5%. Sequencing was performed on CD4+ T cells sorted from PBMCs, taken 45 days after the yellow fever booster vaccination. All receptors derive from a man aged 18 to 30 who received the YFV17D yellow fever vaccine. Each CDR3 is given with its conserved first and last residue. The order of the fields is CDR3 protein, CDR3 DNA, V gene, J gene, clone size, D gene. A D gene is named only where the DNA matches it firmly. Size is omitted from some rows. Given values are once, few, many or a class for expanded clones.

CDR3 protein: CAISLRGGNGYTF; CDR3 DNA: TGTGCCATCAGTTTGCGGGGAGGGAATGGCTACACCTTC; V gene: TRBV10-3; J gene: TRBJ1-2; clone size: .; D gene: .
CDR3 protein: CASTERGAKNIQYF; CDR3 DNA: TGTGCCAGCACCGAGCGGGGGGCGAAAAACATTCAGTACTTC; V gene: TRBV6-6; J gene: TRBJ2-4; clone size: few; D gene: TRBD2
CDR3 protein: CASSQDNTEAFF; CDR3 DNA: TGCGCCAGCAGCCAAGATAACACTGAAGCTTTCTTT; V gene: TRBV4-3; J gene: TRBJ1-1; clone size: .; D gene: .
CDR3 protein: CASSLPPTRAGELFF; CDR3 DNA: TGCGCCAGCAGCTTGCCCCCAACTAGGGCCGGGGAGCTGTTTTTT; V gene: TRBV5-1; J gene: TRBJ2-2; clone size: .; D gene: .
CDR3 protein: CASSQEAGGETQYF; CDR3 DNA: TGTGCCAGCAGCCAAGAGGCAGGGGGGGAGACCCAGTACTTC; V gene: TRBV4-2; J gene: TRBJ2-5; clone size: .; D gene: .
CDR3 protein: CSARDSRTEGTGELFF; CDR3 DNA: TGCAGTGCTAGAGATTCCAGGACAGAGGGTACCGGGGAGCTGTTTTTT; V gene: TRBV20-1; J gene: TRBJ2-2; clone size: .; D gene: .
CDR3 protein: CASSSTQGSGNEQFF; CDR3 DNA: TGCGCCAGCAGCTCAACGCAGGGATCGGGCAATGAGCAGTTCTTC; V gene: TRBV5-1; J gene: TRBJ2-1; clone size: few; D gene: .
CDR3 protein: CASSIPGDEQFF; CDR3 DNA: TGCGCCAGCAGCATACCAGGGGATGAGCAGTTCTTC; V gene: TRBV5-1; J gene: TRBJ2-1; clone size: few; D gene: .
CDR3 protein: CASSSQRKETQYF; CDR3 DNA: TGTGCCAGCAGCTCCCAGCGAAAAGAGACCCAGTACTTC; V gene: TRBV5-6; J gene: TRBJ2-5; clone size: few; D gene: .
CDR3 protein: CSATTSGGVFETQYF; CDR3 DNA: TGCAGTGCCACGACTAGCGGGGGGGTATTCGAGACCCAGTACTTC; V gene: TRBV20-1; J gene: TRBJ2-5; clone size: many; D gene: TRBD2
CDR3 protein: CSGVSGGLSYEQYF; CDR3 DNA: TGCAGTGGGGTCTCGGGGGGGCTCTCCTACGAGCAGTACTTC; V gene: TRBV20-1; J gene: TRBJ2-7; clone size: .; D gene: TRBD2
CDR3 protein: CSARVWRGGSADTQYF; CDR3 DNA: TGCAGTGCTCGTGTATGGCGGGGGGGCAGCGCAGATACGCAGTATTTT; V gene: TRBV20-1; J gene: TRBJ2-3; clone size: .; D gene: TRBD2
CDR3 protein: CSGGIGGADTQYF; CDR3 DNA: TGCAGCGGAGGGATTGGAGGGGCAGATACGCAGTATTTT; V gene: TRBV29-1; J gene: TRBJ2-3; clone size: .; D gene: .
CDR3 protein: CASSPGQGRYYF; CDR3 DNA: TGTGCCAGCAGCCCCGGACAGGGAAGATATTACTTC; V gene: TRBV11-2; J gene: TRBJ2-4; clone size: .; D gene: TRBD1
CDR3 protein: CASSTGTGAEEQYF; CDR3 DNA: TGTGCCAGTAGTACGGGGACAGGGGCGGAAGAGCAGTACTTC; V gene: TRBV19; J gene: TRBJ2-7; clone size: few; D gene: TRBD1
CDR3 protein: CASSWGGHITDTQYF; CDR3 DNA: TGTGCCAGCAGCTGGGGTGGACACATCACAGATACGCAGTATTTT; V gene: TRBV7-3; J gene: TRBJ2-3; clone size: .; D gene: .
CDR3 protein: CASSLGASIGTDTQYF; CDR3 DNA: TGCGCCAGCAGCTTGGGGGCTAGCATCGGCACAGATACGCAGTATTTT; V gene: TRBV5-1; J gene: TRBJ2-3; clone size: .; D gene: .
CDR3 protein: CASSPRGDQETQYF; CDR3 DNA: TGTGCCAGCAGCCCCCGGGGAGATCAAGAGACCCAGTACTTC; V gene: TRBV5-5; J gene: TRBJ2-5; clone size: many; D gene: .
CDR3 protein: CASSRPGPGGELFF; CDR3 DNA: TGTGCCAGCAGCCGACCGGGGCCTGGCGGGGAGCTGTTTTTT; V gene: TRBV5-4; J gene: TRBJ2-2; clone size: few; D gene: .
CDR3 protein: CASCRDRGGSPLHF; CDR3 DNA: TGTGCCAGCTGCCGGGACAGGGGAGGTTCACCCCTCCACTTT; V gene: TRBV6-4; J gene: TRBJ1-6; clone size: few; D gene: TRBD1
CDR3 protein: CASSLWGAMNTEAFF; CDR3 DNA: TGTGCCAGCAGCTTATGGGGTGCCATGAACACTGAAGCTTTCTTT; V gene: TRBV7-2; J gene: TRBJ1-1; clone size: .; D gene: .
CDR3 protein: CSVSERDQPQHF; CDR3 DNA: TGCAGCGTCTCGGAGAGGGATCAGCCCCAGCATTTT; V gene: TRBV29-1; J gene: TRBJ1-5; clone size: .; D gene: .
CDR3 protein: CASSFRKDTQYF; CDR3 DNA: TGTGCCAGCAGCTTTAGGAAAGATACGCAGTATTTT; V gene: TRBV7-9; J gene: TRBJ2-3; clone size: few; D gene: .
CDR3 protein: CASSQVPPGQGSAEQFF; CDR3 DNA: TGTGCCAGCAGCCAAGTACCACCGGGACAGGGATCGGCTGAGCAGTTCTTC; V gene: TRBV3-1; J gene: TRBJ2-1; clone size: .; D gene: TRBD1
CDR3 protein: CASSQQQGTASTDTQYF; CDR3 DNA: TGCGCCAGCAGCCAACAACAGGGTACGGCTAGCACAGATACGCAGTATTTT; V gene: TRBV4-1; J gene: TRBJ2-3; clone size: many; D gene: .
CDR3 protein: CASSLVSGTRAGTQYF; CDR3 DNA: TGTGCCAGCAGCTTAGTATCCGGGACGCGAGCAGGGACCCAGTACTTC; V gene: TRBV11-2; J gene: TRBJ2-5; clone size: .; D gene: .
CDR3 protein: CASSFLGSRGPYGYTF; CDR3 DNA: TGTGCCAGCAGCTTCCTAGGCTCACGGGGCCCATATGGCTACACCTTC; V gene: TRBV5-6; J gene: TRBJ1-2; clone size: many; D gene: .
CDR3 protein: CASREAQPPYEQYF; CDR3 DNA: TGTGCCAGCCGAGAAGCGCAGCCACCCTACGAGCAGTACTTC; V gene: TRBV27; J gene: TRBJ2-7; clone size: many; D gene: .
CDR3 protein: CASTVLGNEQFF; CDR3 DNA: TGTGCCAGCACGGTACTAGGCAATGAGCAGTTCTTC; V gene: TRBV2; J gene: TRBJ2-1; clone size: .; D gene: .
CDR3 protein: CASSLEQGEVPLHF; CDR3 DNA: TGTGCCAGCAGCTTAGAACAGGGGGAAGTCCCCCTCCACTTT; V gene: TRBV7-2; J gene: TRBJ1-6; clone size: .; D gene: TRBD1
CDR3 protein: CASMRNEQFF; CDR3 DNA: TGTGCCAGCATGCGCAATGAGCAGTTCTTC; V gene: TRBV25-1; J gene: TRBJ2-1; clone size: few; D gene: .
CDR3 protein: CASSNRGQPQHF; CDR3 DNA: TGTGCCAGCAGTAATAGAGGTCAGCCCCAGCATTTT; V gene: TRBV12-3/TRBV12-4; J gene: TRBJ1-5; clone size: few; D gene: .
CDR3 protein: CASGGVKGGYGYTF; CDR3 DNA: TGTGCCAGCGGGGGGGTTAAAGGTGGCTATGGCTACACCTTC; V gene: TRBV2; J gene: TRBJ1-2; clone size: .; D gene: .
CDR3 protein: CASSPPGLARETQYF; CDR3 DNA: TGTGCCAGCTCACCCCCCGGACTAGCCCGGGAGACCCAGTACTTC; V gene: TRBV18; J gene: TRBJ2-5; clone size: many; D gene: TRBD2
CDR3 protein: CASSQAGGVTYGYTF; CDR3 DNA: TGTGCCAGCAGCCAAGCGGGAGGGGTTACCTATGGCTACACCTTC; V gene: TRBV4-2; J gene: TRBJ1-2; clone size: .; D gene: .
CDR3 protein: CASSPGGEGDGYTF; CDR3 DNA: TGTGCCAGCAGTCCCGGGGGAGAAGGGGATGGCTACACCTTC; V gene: TRBV28; J gene: TRBJ1-2; clone size: few; D gene: .
CDR3 protein: CASNPGDQETQYF; CDR3 DNA: TGTGCCAGCAACCCCGGGGACCAAGAGACCCAGTACTTC; V gene: TRBV7-8; J gene: TRBJ2-5; clone size: many; D gene: .
CDR3 protein: CASSPGSRNTGELFF; CDR3 DNA: TGTGCCAGCTCACCGGGATCCCGGAACACCGGGGAGCTGTTTTTT; V gene: TRBV18; J gene: TRBJ2-2; clone size: few; D gene: .
CDR3 protein: CSAASGGTDTQYF; CDR3 DNA: TGCAGTGCTGCCAGCGGGGGCACAGATACGCAGTATTTT; V gene: TRBV20-1; J gene: TRBJ2-3; clone size: .; D gene: TRBD2
CDR3 protein: CASSAGQIFQETQYF; CDR3 DNA: TGTGCCAGCAGCGCGGGACAGATCTTTCAAGAGACCCAGTACTTC; V gene: TRBV5-8; J gene: TRBJ2-5; clone size: few; D gene: .
CDR3 protein: CATFWALNIQYF; CDR3 DNA: TGTGCCACCTTCTGGGCCCTAAACATTCAGTACTTC; V gene: TRBV24-1; J gene: TRBJ2-4; clone size: many; D gene: .
CDR3 protein: CASSLVVTSGASSYNEQFF; CDR3 DNA: TGTGCCAGCAGCTTAGTAGTGACTAGCGGGGCCAGCTCCTACAATGAGCAGTTCTTC; V gene: TRBV7-2; J gene: TRBJ2-1; clone size: many; D gene: TRBD2
CDR3 protein: CASSPPGNPTDTQYF; CDR3 DNA: TGTGCCAGCAGCCCCCCGGGCAACCCCACAGATACGCAGTATTTT; V gene: TRBV7-9; J gene: TRBJ2-3; clone size: few; D gene: .
CDR3 protein: CASSSGPGGEKLFF; CDR3 DNA: TGTGCCAGCTCATCGGGCCCAGGGGGTGAAAAACTGTTTTTT; V gene: TRBV18; J gene: TRBJ1-4; clone size: .; D gene: TRBD1
CDR3 protein: CASSPDRGYEQYF; CDR3 DNA: TGTGCCAGCAGCCCCGACAGGGGCTACGAGCAGTACTTC; V gene: TRBV11-2; J gene: TRBJ2-7; clone size: few; D gene: TRBD1